A selection of T cell receptor beta chains follows, all from one sample in a study of cytomegalovirus exposure and HLA in healthy donors. Some clones are missing from TCRdb's copy, which holds only in-frame ones; the method was immunoSEQ multiplex PCR. The table has 98,000 or so clones, roughly 79% seen once. Sequencing used PBMCs. These receptors originate from a middle-aged man in good health and CMV-seronegative. Both conserved end residues are part of each CDR3. D genes are given only for firm matches. Clone size is given for some rows only: seen once, a few or many times, or a class if the clone is expanded.

>TRBV19|-|TRBJ2-6|-
TGTGCCAGTACTGAACGGGGAGGCTCTGGGGCCAACGTCCTGACTTTC
CASTERGGSGANVLTF
>TRBV4-1|-|TRBJ1-2|few
TGCGCCAGCAGCCCTGGGAACCGGGGCTATGGCTACACCTTC
CASSPGNRGYGYTF
>TRBV27|-|TRBJ2-5|-
TGTGCCAGCAGTTCAACGACTGAGACCCAGTACTTC
CASSSTTETQYF
>TRBV2|TRBD1|TRBJ2-1|-
TGTGCCAGCAGTGGGGCCCCGGGGACAGGGGGCTTCAACGAGCAGTTCTTC
CASSGAPGTGGFNEQFF
>TRBV5-3|TRBD2|TRBJ2-5|-
TGTGCCAGAAGCCACGGACTAGCGGGAGCAAAGAAAGAGACCCAGTACTTC
CARSHGLAGAKKETQYF
>TRBV28|-|TRBJ2-7|few
TGTGCCAGCAGCGGTCCGGGTCCCCACGAGCAGTACTTC
CASSGPGPHEQYF
>TRBV30|TRBD2|TRBJ2-1|once
TGTGCCTTCCAGACTAGCGGGGTAAACAATGAGCAGTTCTTC
CAFQTSGVNNEQFF
>TRBV4-1|-|TRBJ2-2|-
TGCGCCAGCAGCCAGATTCGGGGGTCCGGGGAGCTGTTTTTT
CASSQIRGSGELFF
>TRBV10-1|TRBD1|TRBJ1-5|-
TGCGCCAGCAGTGAGCCCCGGACAGGGATGGGCCAGCCCCAGCATTTT
CASSEPRTGMGQPQHF
>TRBV30|-|TRBJ2-7|-
TGTGCCTGGAGTAGCCAGGGGAAGGTCTACGAGCAGTACTTC
CAWSSQGKVYEQYF
>TRBV19|TRBD1|TRBJ1-5|-
TGTGCCAGTAGTCCCTCGGACAGGGGAAATCAGCCCCAGCATTTT
CASSPSDRGNQPQHF
>TRBV29-1|TRBD1|TRBJ1-1|-
TGCAGCGTTGACGAGGAGGACAGGGGAGTGATGAACACTGAAGCTTTCTTT
CSVDEEDRGVMNTEAFF
>TRBV28|-|TRBJ1-5|-
TGTGCCAGCAGTTTAGCTGTGGGGGGACAGCCCCAGCATTTT
CASSLAVGGQPQHF
>TRBV6-5|-|TRBJ1-2|-
TGTGCCAGCAGTGAGGTCGAATATGGCTACACCTTC
CASSEVEYGYTF
>TRBV6-1|TRBD1|TRBJ2-4|-
TGTGCCAGCACCCGAGGGGGCGAAAACATTCAGTACTTC
CASTRGGENIQYF
>TRBV27|TRBD2|TRBJ2-1|-
TGTGCCAGCAGTTTACGAGGGACTAGCGGGACCAATGAGCAGTTCTTC
CASSLRGTSGTNEQFF
>TRBV19|TRBD1|TRBJ1-2|few
TGTGCCAGTAGATCCCCACGACAGGGGTCTAACTATGGCTACACCTTC
CASRSPRQGSNYGYTF
>TRBV6-1|TRBD1|TRBJ2-5|-
TGTGCCAGCAGTGGAGGGACAGGGGGAATTCTTGCCCAGTACTTC
CASSGGTGGILAQYF
>TRBV5-4|-|TRBJ2-3|-
TGTGCCAGCAGCTTGGACCGACTAGATGGAGCGCAGTATTTT
CASSLDRLDGAQYF
>TRBV11-3|-|TRBJ2-1|-
TGTGCCAGCAGCTTAGATCTACTAGGTGAGCAGTTCTTC
CASSLDLLGEQFF
>TRBV2|-|TRBJ2-7|once
TGTGCCAGCAGTGTAGTGGGGGCCGCGACCTACGAGCAGTACTTC
CASSVVGAATYEQYF
>TRBV7-2|TRBD2|TRBJ2-1|few
TGTGCCAGCAGCTTATCTAGCGGGAGCCCCAATGAGCAGTTCTTC
CASSLSSGSPNEQFF
>TRBV11-3|-|TRBJ2-7|-
TGTGCCAGCAGCTCCGAAGCCTACTCGGGCGAGCAGTACTTC
CASSSEAYSGEQYF
>TRBV11-2|-|TRBJ2-6|-
TGTGCCAGCAGCTTAGATGGGGGCTTTAGCTCTGGGGCCAACGTCCTGACTTTC
CASSLDGGFSSGANVLTF
>TRBV30|TRBD2|TRBJ2-3|-
TGTGCCTGGCTTAGGCGGGAGGGGTCAGATACGCAGTATTTT
CAWLRREGSDTQYF
>TRBV4-2|TRBD2|TRBJ2-3|-
TGTGCCAGCAGCCAGGGCGGGGGGCCCACAGATACGCAGTATTTT
CASSQGGGPTDTQYF
>TRBV6-1|TRBD1|TRBJ1-1|-
TGTGCCAGCGTTCCAGGGGGCGATTGGACTGAAGCTTTCTTT
CASVPGGDWTEAFF
>TRBV9|TRBD2|TRBJ2-1|-
TGTGCCAGCAGCGTAACCCCTAGCGGGGGATCCGATGAGCAGTTCTTC
CASSVTPSGGSDEQFF
>TRBV5-8|-|TRBJ2-3|few
TGTGCCAGCAGCTTGGCCGGGTGGGAGCAGGCGGATACGCAGTATTTT
CASSLAGWEQADTQYF
>TRBV15|TRBD2|TRBJ2-7|-
TGTGCCACCAGCAAGGGGACTAGCGGCTACGAGCAGTACTTC
CATSKGTSGYEQYF
>TRBV18|-|TRBJ1-1|-
TGTGCCAGCTCACCGGCTGGGCGGAACACTGAAGCTTTCTTT
CASSPAGRNTEAFF
>TRBV14|TRBD1|TRBJ2-7|once
TGTGCCAGCAGCCAAGACCTCTTGCAGGGGGCTAAGCAGTACTTC
CASSQDLLQGAKQYF
>TRBV27|-|TRBJ2-2|-
TGTGCCAGCCGTCAGGGGTGGACCGGGACCAGTGGAAGCCTAGGGAACACCGGGGAGCTGTTTTTT
CASRQGWTGTSGSLGNTGELFF
>TRBV4-1|TRBD1|TRBJ1-5|-
TGCGCCAGCAGCCTAGGACAGGGGTACGGTCAGCCCCAGCATTTT
CASSLGQGYGQPQHF
>TRBV15|-|TRBJ1-4|-
TGTGCCACCAGCAGAGCCCCGGAGGCAAATGGGAATGAAAAACTGTTTTTT
CATSRAPEANGNEKLFF
>TRBV5-1|-|TRBJ2-2|-
TGCGCCAGCGGTCAGAGAACAGGGTCGGGCACCGGGGAGCTGTTTTTT
CASGQRTGSGTGELFF
>TRBV4-2|TRBD1|TRBJ1-5|-
TGTGCCAGCAGCCTAACGGACAGGGATAGCAATCAGCCCCAGCATTTT
CASSLTDRDSNQPQHF
>TRBV7-8|TRBD2|TRBJ2-5|few
TGTGCCAGCAGCCCCAAGCGGGGGACCCAAGAGACCCAGTACTTC
CASSPKRGTQETQYF
>TRBV10-1|-|TRBJ1-5|-
TGCGCCAGCAAAGTTCGAGATCAGCCCCAGCATTTT
CASKVRDQPQHF
>TRBV19|TRBD1|TRBJ1-4|-
TGTGCCAGTAGTGGGCCTCGCCCGGGGACAGGCGTCGAAAAACTGTTTTTT
CASSGPRPGTGVEKLFF
>TRBV5-4|TRBD1|TRBJ2-1|-
TGTGCCAGCAGCTTGCCTGACAGGGCTGAGCAGTTCTTC
CASSLPDRAEQFF
>TRBV7-2|TRBD1|TRBJ1-2|-
TGTGCCAGCAGCCTAGTGCTGGGGACAGAAAATGGCTACACCTTC
CASSLVLGTENGYTF
>TRBV7-6|TRBD1|TRBJ1-4|-
TGTGCCAGCAGCTTAGTCGGACAGGGACAATCGAGGCTGTTTTTT
CASSLVGQGQSRLFF
>TRBV7-8|-|TRBJ2-7|-
TGTGCCAGCAGCTTAGGACTCCGGGGCGAGCAGTACTTC
CASSLGLRGEQYF
>TRBV28|-|TRBJ2-3|-
TGTGCTAGCAGTTTGGCCCTCGATACGCAGTATTTT
CASSLALDTQYF
>TRBV5-1|TRBD2|TRBJ2-5|-
TGCGCCAGCTCATTCCAGCGGGGAAAAGAGACCCAGTACTTC
CASSFQRGKETQYF
>TRBV7-9|TRBD1|TRBJ2-7|few
TGTGCCAGCAGCTCGGGGACAGGGACCCTTTCCTACGAGCAGTACTTC
CASSSGTGTLSYEQYF
>TRBV5-1|TRBD1|TRBJ2-6|-
TGCGCCAGCAGCACAGGACAGGGGGCGCCCGGGGCCAACGTCCTGACTTTC
CASSTGQGAPGANVLTF